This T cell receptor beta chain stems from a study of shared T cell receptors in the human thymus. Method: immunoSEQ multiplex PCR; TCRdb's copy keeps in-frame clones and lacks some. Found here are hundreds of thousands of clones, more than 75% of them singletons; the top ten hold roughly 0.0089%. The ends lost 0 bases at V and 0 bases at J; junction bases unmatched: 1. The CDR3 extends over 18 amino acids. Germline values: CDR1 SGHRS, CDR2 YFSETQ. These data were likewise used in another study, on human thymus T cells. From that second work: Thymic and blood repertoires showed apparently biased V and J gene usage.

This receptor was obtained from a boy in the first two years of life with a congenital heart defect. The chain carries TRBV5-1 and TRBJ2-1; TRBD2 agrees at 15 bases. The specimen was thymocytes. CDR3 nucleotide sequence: TGCGCCAGCAGCTTGGGGGGACTAGCGGGAGGCTCCTACAATGAGCAGTTCTTC. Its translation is CASSLGGLAGGSYNEQFF.